This T cell receptor beta chain was found in a study of blood T cell repertoires in COVID-19. Study overall: Some COVID-19 samples were acute and others convalescent; all came from the United States, Italy and Spain. Sources were T cells, B-cell-depleted T cells, or PBMCs; the material itself was cDNA or gDNA.

Original processing notes: Amplification of reference gene primers was used by the study to estimate nucleated cell counts. Sequencing used immunoSEQ multiplex PCR; TCRdb keeps in-frame clones, though not all of them. The V and J calls and the clone size are those of that table, but D and trimming were determined from the DNA. The sample consists of more than 95,000 clones, roughly 88% of them appearing once. This CDR3 has 15 amino acids. From germline, CDR1 is SGHVS and CDR2 FNYEAQ. J gave up 3 bases and V 8 bases, and 12 bases lay outside the gene matches. The sample comprised peripheral blood. This clonotype was sampled from a human donor in a cohort sampled during active COVID-19. The V gene is TRBV7-6, the J gene TRBJ2-7, with 8 positions matching TRBD1. CDR3 loop: CASRKVGTGDYEQYF. The CDR3 nucleotides read TGTGCCAGCCGCAAAGTTGGGACAGGAGACTACGAGCAGTACTTC.